The 25 T cell receptor beta chains reported below all come from one sample, sequenced in a study of blood T cell repertoires in COVID-19. Clones were sequenced by immunoSEQ multiplex PCR, and TCRdb holds only the in-frame ones, with some missing. This sample carries 200,000 to 250,000 clones, around four fifths of them seen once, and the ten largest clones take 7% to 10%. Input material: peripheral blood. The receptors derive from a woman over 75 with COVID-19, enrolled during active disease.

The chain joins TRBV5-1 to TRBJ2-7, with TRBD2 matching 9 bases. Germline lookup yields CDR1 SGHRS and CDR2 YFSETQ. V gave up 2 bases and J gave up 0 bases; unmatched junction bases: 6. This CDR3 has 16 amino acids. The CDR3 spells CASSLGAGLASYEQYF. The CDR3 coding sequence is TGCGCCAGCAGCTTAGGGGCGGGACTAGCCTCCTACGAGCAGTACTTC.

The rearrangement links TRBV5-1 to TRBJ2-7; 8 bases are shared with TRBD2. The CDR3 spans 14 residues. V was pared by 0 bases and J by 1 base, with 0 bases of the junction left unmatched. Germline-derived CDR1 and CDR2 are SGHRS and YFSETQ. The CDR3 sequence is CASSLVAGSYEQYF. CDR3 in DNA: TGCGCCAGCAGCTTGGTAGCGGGGTCCTACGAGCAGTACTTC.

The CDR3 bases are TGTGCCAGCAGCCCGCAAGCGGGGGGCCTCCAAGAGACCCAGTACTTC. Translating it yields CASSPQAGGLQETQYF. The chain recombines TRBV9 with TRBJ2-5; 9 bases are shared with TRBD2. The CDR3 length is 16 residues. Germline CDR1 reads SGDLS; CDR2 reads YYNGEE. The V gene end was trimmed by 4 bases and the J gene end by 1 base; junction bases not matched to a gene: 8. Together with reference TRBV9 and TRBJ2-5, the CDR3 gives the full variable domain: DSGVTQTPKHLITATGQRVTLRCSPRSGDLSVYWYQQSLDQGLQFLIQYYNGEERAKGNILERFSAQQFPDLHSELNLSSLELGDSALYFCASSPQAGGLQETQYFGPGTRLLVL.

This clone was counted a few times. The rearrangement joins TRBV14 to TRBJ2-7; D is uncertain. The CDR3 is 11 residues long. Germline V gene data show CDR1 as SGHDN and CDR2 as FVKESK. V was clipped by 3 bases and J by 6 bases, with 6 bases between them. CDR3: CASSQSTEQYF. The CDR3 DNA is TGTGCCAGCAGCCAGTCTACCGAGCAGTACTTC.

The V gene is TRBV18, the J gene TRBJ1-2; D is unclear. There are 12 residues in the CDR3. Germline CDR1 is KGHSH and CDR2 is LQKENI. Trimming took off 5 bases at V and 8 bases at J, with 12 bases between the two ends. This chain's CDR3 is CASSSPSMGYTF. DNA of the CDR3: TGTGCCAGCTCATCCCCCTCTATGGGCTACACCTTC. Supplemented by reference TRBV18 and TRBJ1-2, the full variable domain reads NAGVMQNPRHLVRRRGQEARLRCSPMKGHSHVYWYRQLPEEGLKFMVYLQKENIIDESGMPKERFSAEFPKEGPSILRIQQVVRGDSAAYFCASSSPSMGYTFGSGTRLTVV.

About this clone itself: An end of the junction does not agree with germline; a read error may underlie this. Other DNA sequences in this sample translate to the same CDR3. The chain uses TRBV29-1 and TRBJ2-7, with D perhaps given as TRBD1 or TRBD2 (5 bases each). Germline-derived CDR1 and CDR2 are SQVTM and ANQGSEA. The CDR3 is 13 amino acids. The CDR3 DNA reads as TGTAGCGTTGGATCAGGGCCCACCTACGAGCAGTACTTC. It translates to CSVGSGPTYEQYF.

This clone appeared a single time. The V and J genes are TRBV27 and TRBJ1-2; D uncertain. The CDR3 runs 14 residues. Germline values: CDR1 MNHEY, CDR2 SMNVEV (reference sequence). Trimming pared 6 bases from V and 5 bases from J, leaving 16 bases between. CDR3 sequence reads: CASSGKPTGYGYTF. CDR3 DNA: TGTGCCAGCAGCGGTAAACCGACGGGGTATGGCTACACCTTC.

This clone appeared once. The chain has TRBV7-9 and TRBJ1-2; TRBD1 might be the D (5 bases). V was cut by 0 bases and J by 3 bases, with 8 bases left in between. This CDR3 spans 14 amino acids. Germline V gene data show CDR1 as SEHNR and CDR2 as FQNEAQ (reference sequence). The CDR3 coding sequence is TGTGCCAGCAGCTTAGCAGGGGTCTACTATGGCTACACCTTC. It encodes CASSLAGVYYGYTF.

Comment on this clone: Sequence at one end of the junction differs from germline and may be a read error. The chain has TRBV7-2 and TRBJ1-6, with D tentatively TRBD1 (6 bases). The germline V gene has CDR1 SGHTA and CDR2 FQGNSA. CDR3 size: 13 residues. CDR3 nucleotide sequence: TGTGCCAGCAGCCCCCGACAACAGGGCCAGATCGTTTTT. Its translation: CASSPRQQGQIVF.

The chain is built from TRBV2 and TRBJ2-7, with D perhaps matching TRBD1 (5 bases). The CDR3 extends over 14 amino acids. The germline V and J ends were trimmed by 7 bases and 4 bases, with 17 bases remaining between them. Germline CDR1 is SNHLY and CDR2 is FYNNEI. CDR3 nucleotides: TGTGCCAGCACCCCCAAGGGTACAGGATACGAGCAGTACTTC. Its protein product is CASTPKGTGYEQYF.

This chain connects TRBV5-1 to TRBJ2-1; TRBD2 agrees at 14 bases. CDR1 is SGHRS and CDR2 is YFSETQ in the germline V gene. V lost 4 bases, J lost 9 bases, and 9 bases stayed unmatched. The CDR3 extends over 16 amino acids. As DNA, the CDR3 is TGCGCCAGCAGCCCCGGGACTAGCGGGAGAAGCGGTGAGCAGTTCTTC. Its protein is CASSPGTSGRSGEQFF.

The rearrangement joins TRBV18 to TRBJ2-3, with 14 bases matching TRBD2. J was trimmed by 6 bases and V by 6 bases; bases with no gene match: 8. Germline CDR1 KGHSH, CDR2 LQKENI. The CDR3 spans 16 residues. CDR3 in amino acids: CASSRTSGGPLDTQYF. The CDR3 DNA sequence: TGTGCCAGCTCTCGGACTAGCGGGGGGCCTCTGGATACGCAGTATTTT.

V usage is TRBV10-3 and J usage is TRBJ1-1, with unresolved D. This CDR3 spans 15 amino acids. V lost 5 bases to trimming and J lost 1 base, with 14 bases between them. CDR1 and CDR2 (germline): ENHRY, SYGVKD. DNA of the CDR3: TGTGCCATCAGTCCTGGACGGGGTGGGAACACTGAAGCTTTCTTT. This translates into CAISPGRGGNTEAFF.

The chain recombines TRBV12-3 or TRBV12-4 with TRBJ1-2; TRBD1 matches 7 bases. J lost 2 bases, V lost 7 bases, and 1 base had no gene match. The CDR3 sequence is 12 residues long. DNA of the CDR3: TGTGCCAGCACGGACAGGAACTATGGCTACACCTTC. Protein product: CASTDRNYGYTF.

The chain has TRBV5-5 and TRBJ1-1; D is possibly TRBD1 (6 bases). CDR1 is SGHKS and CDR2 is YYEKEE in the germline V gene (reference sequence). The CDR3 totals 15 residues. Trimming pared 1 base from V and 4 bases from J, leaving 14 bases between. The DNA for the CDR3 is TGTGCCAGCAGCTTGACAGGGTCGACGATCACTGAAGCTTTCTTT. Translation gives CASSLTGSTITEAFF. Full variable domain (outside the CDR3, taken from reference TRBV5-5 and TRBJ1-1): DAGVTQSPTHLIKTRGQQVTLRCSPISGHKSVSWYQQVLGQGPQFIFQYYEKEERGRGNFPDRFSARQFPNYSSELNVNALLLGDSALYLCASSLTGSTITEAFFGQGTRLTVV.

The rearrangement links TRBV11-2 to TRBJ1-1; D remains ambiguous. The CDR3 runs to 15 residues. V lost 3 bases and J lost 0, with 11 bases in between. Germline V lookup: CDR1 SGHAT, CDR2 FQNNGV. The CDR3 nucleotides are TGTGCCAGCAGCTTCAGAGAGGTTATGAACACTGAAGCTTTCTTT. Translating gives CASSFREVMNTEAFF.

This chain uses TRBV5-1 with TRBJ2-7; D remains ambiguous. This CDR3 has 12 residues. Germline lookup yields CDR1 SGHRS and CDR2 YFSETQ. Trimming cost V 3 bases and J 4 bases, with 8 bases left between them. The CDR3, as DNA: TGCGCCAGCAGCTCGGAGAGTTACGAGCAGTACTTC. This translates into CASSSESYEQYF.

The chain is built from TRBV5-1 and TRBJ2-1; D is perhaps TRBD2 (5 bases). V shed 0 bases and J shed 9 bases, with 16 bases lying between them. The CDR3 loop spans 15 amino acids. CDR1 is SGHRS, CDR2 YFSETQ, per germline. The CDR3 DNA is TGCGCCAGCAGCTTGGTGCAGGCGCCTGGAGGTGAGCAGTTCTTC. It yields the protein CASSLVQAPGGEQFF.

V and J are TRBV3-1 (or the pseudogene TRBV3-2) and TRBJ1-2, with TRBD1 matching over 7 bases. With V trimmed by 1 base and J by 4 bases, 6 bases remained unmatched. Germline V lookup: CDR1 LGHDT, CDR2 YNNKEL (reference sequence). This CDR3 comprises 15 residues. The CDR3 is CASSQGSAGGYGYTF. The DNA of the CDR3 is TGTGCCAGCAGCCAAGGTTCAGCAGGGGGCTATGGCTACACCTTC.

The chain combines TRBV6-2 or TRBV6-3 with TRBJ1-5; 11 bases line up with TRBD1. This CDR3 comprises 15 residues. Unmatched junction bases numbered 7, after V lost 6 bases and J lost 6 bases. Germline lookup yields CDR1 MNHEY and CDR2 SVGEGT. In DNA form, the CDR3 reads TGTGCCAGCAGCCTCCCGGGACAGGGGGGTCAGCCCCAGCATTTT. Translating gives CASSLPGQGGQPQHF.

The chain couples TRBV6-6 to TRBJ1-6; maybe TRBD1 (5 bases). This CDR3 region has 13 residues. The V end was cut by 5 bases, the J end by 17 bases, with 19 bases between. Germline V lookup: CDR1 MNHNY, CDR2 SVGAGI (reference sequence). In nucleotides, the CDR3 is TGTGCCAGCAGTCCGGGACTCCCTCTTAACGTCCACTTT. Protein sequence: CASSPGLPLNVHF.

CDR3 region: CSVVAGSTLTYEQFF. The CDR3 DNA reads TGCAGCGTTGTAGCGGGATCCACTCTAACCTATGAGCAGTTCTTC. V is TRBV29-1 and J is TRBJ2-1; 8 bases line up with TRBD2. The CDR3 consists of 15 residues. Trimming cost V 4 bases and J 8 bases; bases outside gene matches: 13. Germline V gives CDR1 SQVTM, CDR2 ANQGSEA.

The chain joins TRBV28 to TRBJ1-3; D gene unclear. CDR1 is MDHEN and CDR2 is SYDVKM in the germline V gene. The CDR3 covers 13 residues. Between the trimmed V and J ends, which lost 10 bases and 0 bases, there was a span of 10 bases. The CDR3 DNA follows: TGTGCCACAAACAGAAACTCTGGAAACACCATATATTTT. Its translation: CATNRNSGNTIYF.

The J gene is TRBJ1-2, the V gene TRBV6-5; no clear D gene. This CDR3 is 15 amino acids long. The germline gives CDR1 MNHEY, CDR2 SVGAGI. V was pared by 2 bases and J by 6 bases, with 16 bases between. The CDR3 DNA sequence: TGTGCCAGCAGTTACCCGTCAGCCGGGGATGATGGCTACACCTTC. Encoded protein: CASSYPSAGDDGYTF.

This chain uses TRBV10-3 with TRBJ1-5; D not resolved. Trimming left V 1 base short and J 6 bases short, with 7 bases between. Germline CDR1 ENHRY, CDR2 SYGVKD. This CDR3 is 13 amino acids long. CDR3 sequence reads: CAISELSSQPQHF. CDR3 bases: TGTGCCATCAGTGAGTTATCGAGTCAGCCCCAGCATTTT.